This T cell receptor beta chain was sequenced for a study of shared clonotypes between healthy human individuals. Study as a whole: The composition of the donors was a couple of women and a few men aged 18 to 49.

Details on this clone: Its antigen is currently unknown.

This CDR3 contains 18 residues. Per the germline V gene, CDR1 is LNHDA and CDR2 is SQIVND (reference sequence). The V and J ends lost 3 bases and 1 base respectively, with 18 bases between them. The study, taken as a whole, reports: Compared with memory subsets, naive subsets generally had larger estimated richness. Sequencing depth was predicted to influence how clonotypes are shared among donors.

Only CD45RO-negative cells positively selected for CCR7 counted as naive CD8 cells, so terminally differentiated effector memory CD45RA+ cells were excluded. Assay used: immunoSEQ multiplex PCR; TCRdb lists only in-frame clones, some missing. The data show over 800,000 clones, over 90% seen once. The clonotype was recovered from a man under 40 in good health. The chain joins TRBV19 to TRBJ2-2; D may be TRBD1 (5 bases). What was sequenced was naive CD8+ T cells sorted from blood. This CDR3 reads CASSIFVPRTRNTGELFF. The CDR3 DNA sequence: TGTGCCAGTAGTATCTTTGTTCCGCGGACAAGGAACACCGGGGAGCTGTTTTTT.